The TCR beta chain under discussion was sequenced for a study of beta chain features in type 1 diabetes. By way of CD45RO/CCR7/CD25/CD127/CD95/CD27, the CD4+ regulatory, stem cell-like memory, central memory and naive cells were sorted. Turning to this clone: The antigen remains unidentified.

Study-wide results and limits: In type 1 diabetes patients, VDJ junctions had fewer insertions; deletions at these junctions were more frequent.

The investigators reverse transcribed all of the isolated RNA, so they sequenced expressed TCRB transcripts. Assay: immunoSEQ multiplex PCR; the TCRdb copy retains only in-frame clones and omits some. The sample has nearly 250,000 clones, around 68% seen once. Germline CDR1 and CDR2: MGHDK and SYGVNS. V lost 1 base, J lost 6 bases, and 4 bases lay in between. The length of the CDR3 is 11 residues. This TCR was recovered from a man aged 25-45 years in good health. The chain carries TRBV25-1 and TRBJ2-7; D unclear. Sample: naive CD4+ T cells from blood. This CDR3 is CASSESAEQYF. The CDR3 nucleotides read TGTGCCAGCAGTGAATCGGCCGAGCAGTACTTC.